This T cell receptor (beta chain) was recorded in a study of shared clonotypes between healthy human individuals. In regard to this clone: Its antigen is still unknown.

The germline CDR1 and CDR2 sequences are MGHDK and SYGVNS. V was trimmed by 6 bases and J by 4 bases, leaving 16 bases between them. The CDR3 runs to 16 residues. Study-wide findings and caveats: Blood was the only sampled material, and tissue repertoires likely differ.

Produced via immunoSEQ multiplex PCR; TCRdb's table is partial and in-frame only. The repertoire holds roughly 2.6 million clones, with approximately 90% as singletons. The receptor comes from a man younger than 35 in good health. This chain joins TRBV25-1 and TRBJ2-6, with D perhaps given as TRBD1 or TRBD2 (5 bases each). The sequenced material came from naive CD4+ T cells sorted from blood. The subset denotes: CD45RA+ positively selected. CDR3 DNA: TGTGCCAGCAGCCCTGGCGGCAGGGAGGGGGCCAACGTCCTGACTTTC. Its protein is CASSPGGREGANVLTF.